The clone carrying this T cell receptor beta chain was observed a few times. The sample is drawn from a study of T cells after yellow fever vaccination. TCRdb re-analysed the 5' RACE reads in MiXCR, keeping a single row per CDR3 protein. The sample has hundreds of thousands of distinct CDR3 sequences; approximately 13% are singletons. The V gene lost 2 bases and the J gene lost 2 bases, with 10 bases spanning the gap. Germline V lookup: CDR1 MNHEY, CDR2 SVGAGI. This CDR3 comprises 14 residues. This TCR came from a man younger than 45 who received the YFV17D yellow fever vaccine. The sequenced sample was PBMCs, obtained on the day of the yellow fever booster vaccination. The chain uses TRBV6-5 and TRBJ2-7; the D gene could be TRBD1 or TRBD2 (6 bases each). CDR3 amino acids: CASSYVRGAYEQYF. In DNA form, the CDR3 reads TGTGCCAGCAGTTACGTTAGGGGGGCCTACGAGCAGTACTTC.